This T cell receptor (beta chain) is drawn from a study of beta chain features in type 1 diabetes. Study outcomes and limitations: Cells with high TCR expression could be over-represented when cDNA is sequenced. For type 1 diabetes patients, VDJ junctions showed fewer insertions and more deletions.

Since all of the isolated RNA was reverse transcribed, expressed TCRB transcripts were what got sequenced. Data came from immunoSEQ multiplex PCR; TCRdb stores just in-frame clones and leaves some out. The sample lists under 300,000 clones, 25% to 30% occurring once. This CDR3 has 15 residues. With 2 bases clipped from V and 5 bases from J, the junction kept 6 bases outside the gene matches. Germline CDR1 is SGHVS and CDR2 is FNYEAQ. This clone was observed a few times. Antigen specificity is unknown. The chain uses TRBV7-6 and TRBJ2-5; TRBD2 matches 9 bases. Sequenced sample: central memory CD4+ T cells from blood. The clonotype was recovered from a man aged 30 to 39 in good health. As DNA, the CDR3 is TGTGCCAGCAGCTTAAGTCTAGCGGGGTCGGAGACCCAGTACTTC. This sequence encodes CASSLSLAGSETQYF.